This TCR beta chain was profiled in a study of OX40 agonist ivuxolimab in advanced cancers. Study-level findings and limits: Part of the nonresponder group also had normalized T-cell clonal expansion that was low.

The germline V gene encodes CDR1 SGHRS and CDR2 YFSETQ. This CDR3 region has 14 residues. With 4 bases clipped from V and 4 bases from J, the junction kept 8 bases outside the gene matches. A note on this clone: The antigen is unknown.

Assay: immunoSEQ multiplex PCR; the TCRdb copy retains only in-frame clones and omits some. The sample records 72,000 or so clones, 89% being singletons. Patients with autoimmune history or systemic immunosuppression were excluded. Researchers took blood at baseline, on cycle 4 day 1, and on cycle 7 day 1. This sequence joins TRBV5-1 and TRBJ2-7; 7 bases align to TRBD1. The material sequenced was CD4+ or CD8+ T cells sorted from blood, taken in a trial of the OX40 agonist ivuxolimab. This receptor was identified in an adult with an advanced solid tumor such as melanoma, head and neck, liver or kidney cancer. The CDR3 loop is CASSQMTGQYEQYF. The CDR3 DNA is TGCGCCAGCAGCCAAATGACAGGGCAGTACGAGCAGTACTTC.